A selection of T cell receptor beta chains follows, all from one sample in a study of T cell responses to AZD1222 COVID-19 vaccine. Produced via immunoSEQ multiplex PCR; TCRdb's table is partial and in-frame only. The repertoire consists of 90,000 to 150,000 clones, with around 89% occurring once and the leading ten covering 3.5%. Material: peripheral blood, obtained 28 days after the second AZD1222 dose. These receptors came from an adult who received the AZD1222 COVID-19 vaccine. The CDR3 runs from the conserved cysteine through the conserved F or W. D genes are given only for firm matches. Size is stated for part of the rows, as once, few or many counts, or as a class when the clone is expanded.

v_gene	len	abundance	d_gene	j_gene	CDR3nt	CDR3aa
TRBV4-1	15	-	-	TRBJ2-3	TGCGCCAGCAGCCAAGGAGGGGTAGTTACAGATACGCAGTATTTT	CASSQGGVVTDTQYF
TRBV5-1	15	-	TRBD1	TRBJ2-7	TGCGCCAGCAGCCTGGACAGGGGGGATCCCTACGAGCAGTACTTC	CASSLDRGDPYEQYF
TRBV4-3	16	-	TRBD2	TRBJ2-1	TGCGCCAGCAGCCAAGATGGACTAGCGGGCTACAATGAGCAGTTCTTC	CASSQDGLAGYNEQFF
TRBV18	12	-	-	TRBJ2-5	TGTGCCAGCTCACGTAAACAAGAGACCCAGTACTTC	CASSRKQETQYF
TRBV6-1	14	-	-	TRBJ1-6	TGTGCCAGCAGTGAATCCTACCTAAGATCACCCCTCCACTTT	CASSESYLRSPLHF
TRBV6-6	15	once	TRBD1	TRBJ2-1	TGTGCCAGCAGTTTGGGACAGGGTTCCTACAATGAGCAGTTCTTC	CASSLGQGSYNEQFF
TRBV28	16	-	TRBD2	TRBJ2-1	TGTGCCAGCAGTTTCGGACTAGCGGGAGGAGGAAATGAGCAGTTCTTC	CASSFGLAGGGNEQFF
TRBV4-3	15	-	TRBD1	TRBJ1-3	TGCGCCAGCAGCCAAGGGGACAGGGGCGGAAACACCATATATTTT	CASSQGDRGGNTIYF
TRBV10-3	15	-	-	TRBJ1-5	TGTGCCATCAGTGAAGGCCCAGGGGATAATCAGCCCCAGCATTTT	CAISEGPGDNQPQHF
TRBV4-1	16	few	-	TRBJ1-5	TGCGCCAGCAGCCAAGATGGGGGTATAGGCAATCAGCCCCAGCATTTT	CASSQDGGIGNQPQHF
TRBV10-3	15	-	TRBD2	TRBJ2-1	TGTGCCATCAGTGACTCTAGCGGGAGGTGGAATGAGCAGTTCTTC	CAISDSSGRWNEQFF
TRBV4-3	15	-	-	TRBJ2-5	TGCGCCAGCAACCAAGAGGAGGGGGTTGGCGAGACCCAGTACTTC	CASNQEEGVGETQYF
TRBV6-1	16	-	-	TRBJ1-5	TGTGCCAGCAGTGAAGTTGGGAGAGTCTCCAATCAGCCCCAGCATTTT	CASSEVGRVSNQPQHF
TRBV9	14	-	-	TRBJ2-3	TGTGCCAGCAGCGATAGCGGCAGCACAGATACGCAGTATTTT	CASSDSGSTDTQYF
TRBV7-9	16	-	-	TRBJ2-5	TGTGCCAGCAGTCCCGTGGGGGGCCCCTTCGTGGAGACCCAGTACTTC	CASSPVGGPFVETQYF
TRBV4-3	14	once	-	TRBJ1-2	TGCGCCAGCAGCCAAATGACAGGACGGAATGGCTACACCTTC	CASSQMTGRNGYTF
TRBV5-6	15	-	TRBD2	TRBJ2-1	TGTGCCAGCAGCCTCGGGCTAGCGGGGGGGAATGAGCAGTTCTTC	CASSLGLAGGNEQFF
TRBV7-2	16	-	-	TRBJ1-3	TGTGCCAGCAGCCTCGTCGTCTCGAGCTCTGGAAACACCATATATTTT	CASSLVVSSSGNTIYF
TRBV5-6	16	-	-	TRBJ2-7	TGTGCCAGCAGCTCCCCTGACTCCTTAATACACTACGAGCAGTACTTC	CASSSPDSLIHYEQYF
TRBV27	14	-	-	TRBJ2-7	TGTGCCAGCAGTTTACTAGCGAGGTCCTACGAGCAGTACTTC	CASSLLARSYEQYF
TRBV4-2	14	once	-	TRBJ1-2	TGTGCCAGCAGCCAAGAAACTTGGGACACGGGCTACACCTTC	CASSQETWDTGYTF
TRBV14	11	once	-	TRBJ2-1	TGTGCCAGTCGCGACGGGGAGGTGCAGTTCTTC	CASRDGEVQFF
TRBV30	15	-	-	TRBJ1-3	TGTGCCTGGAGTGATACAGGGACGTCTGGAAACACCATATATTTT	CAWSDTGTSGNTIYF
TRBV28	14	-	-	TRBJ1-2	TGTGCCAGCGATTGGGGCTCCCGCCACTATGGCTACACCTTC	CASDWGSRHYGYTF
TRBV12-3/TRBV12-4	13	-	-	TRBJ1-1	TGTGCCAGCAGTACAGGCCGGAACACTGAAGCTTTCTTT	CASSTGRNTEAFF
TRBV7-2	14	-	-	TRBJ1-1	TGTGCCAGCAGGCTTGGAGGTTCGGGCACTGAAGCTTTCTTT	CASRLGGSGTEAFF
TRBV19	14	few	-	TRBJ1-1	TGTGCCAGTAGTATAGCCGGGCAGTTGGCTGAAGCTTTCTTT	CASSIAGQLAEAFF
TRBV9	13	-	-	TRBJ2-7	TGTGCCAGCAGCCTCTTAGTTTGGGACGAGCAGTACTTC	CASSLLVWDEQYF
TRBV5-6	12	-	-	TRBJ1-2	TGTGCCAGCAGCTTCGATGCCTATGGCTACACCTTC	CASSFDAYGYTF
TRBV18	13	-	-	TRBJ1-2	TGTGCCAGCTCGGAACAGAGAAACTATGGCTACACCTTC	CASSEQRNYGYTF
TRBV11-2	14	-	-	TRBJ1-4	TGTGCCAGCAGCACCCGGCCGCCGGAGGAAAAACTGTTTTTT	CASSTRPPEEKLFF
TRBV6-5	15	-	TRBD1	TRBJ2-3	TGTGCCAGCAGTATGGGGACAGTGAGCACAGATACGCAGTATTTT	CASSMGTVSTDTQYF
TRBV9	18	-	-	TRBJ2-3	TGTGCCAGCAGCGTAGAGGGGCCGTGGCAGGGTAGGTCAGATACGCAGTATTTT	CASSVEGPWQGRSDTQYF
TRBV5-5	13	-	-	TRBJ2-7	TGTGCCAGCAGTTCGGAGCCCATCTACGAGCAGTACTTC	CASSSEPIYEQYF
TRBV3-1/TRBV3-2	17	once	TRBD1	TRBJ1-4	TGTGCCAGCAGCCAGAACCTCCCGGGACAGGGTGGGGGAAAACTGTTTTTT	CASSQNLPGQGGGKLFF
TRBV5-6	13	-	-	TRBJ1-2	TGTGCCAGCAGCTTGATTGCCGGGGATGGCTACACCTTC	CASSLIAGDGYTF
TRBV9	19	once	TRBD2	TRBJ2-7	TGTGCCAGCAGCGTAGACCCAGCGGGGGGGCTCGGAGGCTCCTACGAGCAGTACTTC	CASSVDPAGGLGGSYEQYF
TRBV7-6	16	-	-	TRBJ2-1	TGTGCCAGCAGCGCACGAGGCGGGTACTCCTACAATGAGCAGTTCTTC	CASSARGGYSYNEQFF
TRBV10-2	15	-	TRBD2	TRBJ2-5	TGCGCCAGCAGTGATCTAGAAGCGGGAGTGGAGACCCAGTACTTC	CASSDLEAGVETQYF
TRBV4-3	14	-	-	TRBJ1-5	TGCGCCAGCAGCCAATCCGCCAGGGACCAGCCCCAGCATTTT	CASSQSARDQPQHF
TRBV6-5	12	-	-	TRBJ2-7	TGTGCCAGCAGTTACGACAGCTACGAGCAGTACTTC	CASSYDSYEQYF
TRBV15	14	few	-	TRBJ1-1	TGTGCCACCAGCAGAGATCCAGGGATCACTGAAGCTTTCTTT	CATSRDPGITEAFF
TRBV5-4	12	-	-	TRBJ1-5	TGTGCCAGCAGCGCTCAGGGACAGCCCCAGCATTTT	CASSAQGQPQHF
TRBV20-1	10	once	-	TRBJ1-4	TGCAGTGCCCCCGGTGAAAAACTGTTTTTT	CSAPGEKLFF
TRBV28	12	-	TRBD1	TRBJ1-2	TGTGCCGCAAACAGGGGGAACTATGGCTACACCTTC	CAANRGNYGYTF
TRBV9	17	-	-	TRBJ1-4	TGTGCCAGCAGCGCCTCCGGGACAATAGCAACTAATGAAAAACTGTTTTTT	CASSASGTIATNEKLFF
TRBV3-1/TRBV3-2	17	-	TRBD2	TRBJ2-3	TGTGCCAGCAGCCAAATATTGGCGGGAGGGCCATTGGATACGCAGTATTTT	CASSQILAGGPLDTQYF
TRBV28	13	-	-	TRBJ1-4	TGTGCCAGCTGGGATCTTCCCTTTAAAAAACTGTTTTTT	CASWDLPFKKLFF
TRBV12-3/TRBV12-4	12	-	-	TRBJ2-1	TGTGCCAGCAGGGCTAGATCCAATGAGCAGTTCTTC	CASRARSNEQFF
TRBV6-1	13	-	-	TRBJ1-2	TGTGCCAGCAGCTTCGACAGTCTCGATGGCTACACCTTC	CASSFDSLDGYTF
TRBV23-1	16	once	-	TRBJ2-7	TGCGCCAGCAGTCAATCGATATCGACGCCCACCTACGAGCAGTACTTC	CASSQSISTPTYEQYF
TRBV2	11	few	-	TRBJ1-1	TGTGCCAGCAGTCCGTTTACTGAAGCTTTCTTT	CASSPFTEAFF
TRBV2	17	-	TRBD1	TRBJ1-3	TGTGCCAGCAGTGAATATGGGACAGGGTCCAGTGGAAACACCATATATTTT	CASSEYGTGSSGNTIYF
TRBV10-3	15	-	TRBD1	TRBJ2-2	TGTGCCATCAGTGTCGGACAGGCGAACACCGGGGAGCTGTTTTTT	CAISVGQANTGELFF
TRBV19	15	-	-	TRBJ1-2	TGTGCCAGTAGTATGTCGCCCAGGAGCTCCTATGGCTACACCTTC	CASSMSPRSSYGYTF
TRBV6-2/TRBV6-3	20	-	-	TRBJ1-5	TGTGCCAGCAGTCCACCAAAGGTGACGGGAAAGGGATATAGCAATCAGCCCCAGCATTTT	CASSPPKVTGKGYSNQPQHF
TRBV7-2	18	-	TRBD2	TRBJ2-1	TGTGCCAGCAGCTCCCGTGACGGGGGGTTTCCCATCTACAATGAGCAGTTCTTC	CASSSRDGGFPIYNEQFF
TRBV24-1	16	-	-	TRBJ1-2	TGTGCCACCCCTCGAGGCGGAAAGCTCAACAACTATGGCTACACCTTC	CATPRGGKLNNYGYTF
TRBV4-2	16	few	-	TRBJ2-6	TGTGCCAGCAGCCAAGACAGTGACTCTGGGGCCAACGTCCTGACTTTC	CASSQDSDSGANVLTF
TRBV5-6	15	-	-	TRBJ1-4	TGTGCCAGCAGCTTGATCGCGGCCCCTCCTGAAAAACTGTTTTTT	CASSLIAAPPEKLFF